The entry below describes one TCR beta chain. Clones were sequenced by immunoSEQ multiplex PCR, and TCRdb holds only the in-frame ones, with some missing. The table records more than 80,000 clones, roughly 88% of them present only once. The entry originates in a study of blood T cell repertoires in COVID-19. Study-wide context: From T cells, B-cell-depleted T cells, or PBMCs came the material, which was cDNA or gDNA.

The TCR was taken from a man of 80 years or more with acute or convalescent COVID-19. Source material: peripheral blood.

The CDR3 is CASSLTGGGNTGELFF. CDR3 coding DNA: TGTGCCAGCAGCTTAACAGGGGGCGGCAACACCGGGGAGCTGTTTTTT. The rearrangement uses TRBV7-3 and TRBJ2-2, with TRBD1 identical over 7 bases. V lost 0 bases and J lost 2; bases outside the gene matches: 3. Germline CDR1 SGHTA, CDR2 FQGTGA. This CDR3 comprises 16 residues.